Detailed here is one TCR beta chain. In Seattle, patients joined the study during active infection and were tracked longitudinally. The sample comes from a study of blood T cell repertoires in COVID-19. Background on the study: The analysed material was cDNA or gDNA that came from T cells, B-cell-depleted T cells, or PBMCs.

Per the original methods: Using reference gene primer amplification, nucleated cell counts were estimated. Libraries were prepared by immunoSEQ multiplex PCR; TCRdb keeps only in-frame clonotypes and omits some of them. V, J and clone size are taken as reported in that table, and D and trimming were inferred from the DNA itself. The sample has some 150,000 clones; approximately 81% are singletons. CDR3 size: 13 residues. V was pared by 8 bases and J by 2 bases, with 5 bases of the junction left unmatched. Germline-derived CDR1 and CDR2 are MDHEN and SYDVKM. Sequencing used peripheral blood. This chain uses TRBV28 with TRBJ1-1; 7 bases match TRBD1. The clonotype originates from a woman in her 70s with COVID-19, enrolled during active disease. The CDR3 nucleotides are TGTGCCAGCGGGGGACAGAGCAACACTGAAGCTTTCTTT. Translated: CASGGQSNTEAFF.